This T cell receptor (beta chain) stems from a study of tumor-infiltrating lymphocytes in oesophageal squamous cell carcinoma. Ten or more counts support this clonotype. One entry per CDR3 protein results from TCRdb running MiXCR on the PCR reads. The table lists around 13,000 distinct CDR3 sequences, less than 55% of them singletons. Trimming removed 2 bases at V and 5 bases at J, with 15 bases between. CDR1 KGHSH and CDR2 LQKENI come from the germline V gene. This CDR3 has 15 residues. The specimen was esophageal tumor tissue. The chain recombines TRBV18 with TRBJ2-5; TRBD2 is a possible D gene (5 bases). The sequence was collected from a female donor with esophageal squamous cell carcinoma. CDR3 amino acids: CASSPVLEGLETQYF. The CDR3 region has the DNA TGTGCCAGCTCACCAGTACTAGAGGGTTTGGAGACCCAGTACTTC.